This T cell receptor beta chain was sequenced in a study of blood T cell repertoires in COVID-19. After removal of 0 bases from V and 5 bases from J, the junction contained 4 bases not matched to a gene. The CDR3 has 15 amino acids. Per the germline V gene, CDR1 is SGHRS and CDR2 is YFSETQ. Libraries were prepared by immunoSEQ multiplex PCR; TCRdb keeps only in-frame clonotypes and omits some of them. The sample lists 200,000 to 250,000 clones, roughly nine tenths seen once, with approximately 2.8% in the top ten. This receptor was identified in a woman in her forties or fifties in a cohort exposed to, infected with or recovered from COVID-19 (not recorded which). The sequencing input was PBMCs or T cells enriched from blood (not recorded which). V gene TRBV5-1 combines with J gene TRBJ2-3; 9 bases map to TRBD1. The CDR3 protein is CASSLGQGGGDTQYF. The CDR3 nucleotides read TGCGCCAGCAGCTTGGGACAGGGGGGAGGAGATACGCAGTATTTT.